Detailed here is one T cell receptor beta chain. Every bit of the isolated RNA underwent reverse transcription, so sequencing read expressed TCRB transcripts. Repertoires were generated with immunoSEQ multiplex PCR, while TCRdb's copy carries only in-frame clones and drops some. This sample yields under 95,000 clones, of which roughly 34% are seen a single time; about 0.48% belongs to the top ten. The data stem from a study of beta chain features in type 1 diabetes. The CDR3 contains 13 residues. Unmatched junction bases numbered 3, after V lost 6 bases and J lost 6 bases. CDR1 and CDR2 (germline): SGHRS, YFSETQ.

What was sequenced was stem cell memory CD4+ T cells from blood. This rearrangement joins TRBV5-1 to TRBJ1-4; TRBD1 matches 9 bases. This TCR was recovered from a woman aged 18-29 years in good health. The CDR3 DNA reads TGCGCCAGCACGGGACAGGGAGATGAAAAACTGTTTTTT. Protein: CASTGQGDEKLFF.